What follows is one TCR beta chain and its context. The antigen is unknown. The same CDR3 can be traced to other DNA sequences in this sample. The data belong to a study of shared clonotypes between healthy human individuals. The genomic DNA of each subset was split evenly across several immunoSEQ plates. Data came from immunoSEQ multiplex PCR; TCRdb stores just in-frame clones and leaves some out. The table has 2 million to 3 million clones, roughly 93% seen once; the top ten hold approximately 0.37%. The donors were all Caucasian adults (living in Nashville, Tennessee). Study-wide results and limits: Non-shared clonotypes had lower generation probabilities than those shared by all four donors.

Per the germline V gene, CDR1 is MNHEY and CDR2 is SVGAGI. V was cut by 3 bases and J by 1 base, with 10 bases left in between. This CDR3 comprises 14 residues. The TCR comes from a young man in good health. Some clones in this sample may be carry-over from other donors' samples. The sample taken for sequencing was naive CD4+ T cells from PBMCs. Documented subset: CD45RA+ positively selected. This chain uses TRBV6-5 with TRBJ2-7; possible D gene TRBD2, 6 bases. The CDR3 is CASSYLRGSYEQYF. As DNA, the CDR3 is TGTGCCAGCAGTTATCTGCGGGGTTCCTACGAGCAGTACTTC.